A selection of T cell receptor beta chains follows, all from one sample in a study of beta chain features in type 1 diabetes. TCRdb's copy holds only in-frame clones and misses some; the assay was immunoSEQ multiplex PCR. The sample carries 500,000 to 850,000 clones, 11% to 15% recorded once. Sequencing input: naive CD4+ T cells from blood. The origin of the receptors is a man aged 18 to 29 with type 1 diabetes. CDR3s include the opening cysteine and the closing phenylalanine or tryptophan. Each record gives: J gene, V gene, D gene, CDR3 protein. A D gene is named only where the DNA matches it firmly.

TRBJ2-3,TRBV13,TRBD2,CASSTWTSVSDTQYF
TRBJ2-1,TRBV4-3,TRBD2,CASSHQRGDTTTSYNEQFF
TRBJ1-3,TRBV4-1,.,CASSQEVSVGGTIYF
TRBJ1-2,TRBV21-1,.,CASSKEAATGYTF
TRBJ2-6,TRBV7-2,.,CASSPWTSGANVLTF
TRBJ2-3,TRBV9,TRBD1,CASSGGGQGGDTQYF
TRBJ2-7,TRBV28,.,CASSPTGSYEQYF
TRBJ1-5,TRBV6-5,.,CASSYRFTPRGQPQHF
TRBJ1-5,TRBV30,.,CAWSVHRTSNQPQHF
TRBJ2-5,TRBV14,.,CASSQAGREPETQYF
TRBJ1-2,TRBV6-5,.,CASSQGYGYTF
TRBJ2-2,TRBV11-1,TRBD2,CASSSRTSGGRNTGELFF
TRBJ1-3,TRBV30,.,CAWSPAGGNTIYF
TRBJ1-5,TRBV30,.,CAWSVLTLVGQPQHF
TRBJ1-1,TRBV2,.,CASSGLGHPNTEAFF
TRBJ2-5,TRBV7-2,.,CASSPQGHHGETQYF
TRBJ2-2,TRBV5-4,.,CASSLAPGELFF
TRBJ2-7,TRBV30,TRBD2,CAWTGTSGGFYEQYF
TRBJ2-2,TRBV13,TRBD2,CASSLWEGTGELFF
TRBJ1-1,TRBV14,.,CASSQALFGTEAFF
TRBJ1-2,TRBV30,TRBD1,CAWSAGTGVGYTF
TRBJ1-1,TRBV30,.,CAWSVSGGRTEAFF
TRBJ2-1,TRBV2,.,CASSVPGGPSVLSYNEQFF